This TCR beta chain originates from a study of vaccination effects on CD4 cells after COVID-19. The wider study: For each well, over 1.5 million PBMC were cultured with about 10 IU/ml IL-2 and 8.5 to 10 ug/ml peptides. Study-wide findings and caveats: Clones that were induced by infection or by vaccine showed marked contraction late after vaccination. Within healthy vaccinees, only 1 of 255 vaccine-induced clones displayed cross-reactivity with common cold coronaviruses.

Generated by immunoSEQ multiplex PCR, the TCRdb table keeps only in-frame clones and is missing some. Counted here are 50,000 to 80,000 clones, 70% to 80% occurring once; the ten biggest clones make up about 2.5%. Following 10 days of culture, CD4+ T cells were isolated. Everyone in the study got two shots of either the BNT162b2 or mRNA-1273 vaccine. Comment on this clone: Its antigen is currently unknown.

The CDR3 contains 15 residues. V was shortened by 0 bases and J by 0 bases, with 6 bases between the two germline ends. From germline, CDR1 is MRHNA and CDR2 SNTAGT. The sequence came from a human donor who received a COVID-19 vaccine. This chain connects TRBV6-4 to TRBJ2-1; tentatively, D is TRBD2 (5 bases). The specimen comprised CD4+ T cells from PBMCs cultured without peptide, sampled after COVID-19 vaccination. The CDR3 here is CASSDSGSSYNEQFF. CDR3 nucleotides: TGTGCCAGCAGTGACTCAGGGAGCTCCTACAATGAGCAGTTCTTC.